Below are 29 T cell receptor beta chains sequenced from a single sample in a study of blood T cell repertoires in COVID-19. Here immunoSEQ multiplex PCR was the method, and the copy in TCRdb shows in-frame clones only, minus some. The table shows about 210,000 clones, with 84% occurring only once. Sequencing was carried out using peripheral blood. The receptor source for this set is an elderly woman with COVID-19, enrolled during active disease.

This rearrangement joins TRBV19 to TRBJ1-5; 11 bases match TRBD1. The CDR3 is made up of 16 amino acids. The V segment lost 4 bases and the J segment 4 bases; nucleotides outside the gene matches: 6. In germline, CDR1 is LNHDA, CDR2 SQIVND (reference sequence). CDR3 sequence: CASSRSGQGVNQPQHF. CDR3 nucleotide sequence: TGTGCCAGTAGTAGATCGGGACAGGGGGTAAATCAGCCCCAGCATTTT. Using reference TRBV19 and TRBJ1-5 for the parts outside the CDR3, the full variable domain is DGGITQSPKYLFRKEGQNVTLSCEQNLNHDAMYWYRQDPGQGLRLIYYSQIVNDFQKGDIAEGYSVSREKKESFPLTVTSAQKNPTAFYLCASSRSGQGVNQPQHFGDGTRLSIL.

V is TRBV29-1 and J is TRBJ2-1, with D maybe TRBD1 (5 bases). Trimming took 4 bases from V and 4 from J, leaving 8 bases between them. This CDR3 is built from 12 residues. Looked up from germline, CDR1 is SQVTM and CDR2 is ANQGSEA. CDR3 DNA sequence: TGCAGCGTTGGGGCAGGGTACAATGAGCAGTTCTTC. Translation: CSVGAGYNEQFF.

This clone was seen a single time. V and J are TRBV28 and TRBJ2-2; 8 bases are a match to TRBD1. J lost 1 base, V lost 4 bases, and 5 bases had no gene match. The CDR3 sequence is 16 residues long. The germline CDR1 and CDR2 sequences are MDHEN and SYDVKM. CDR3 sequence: CASSWGDRGNTGELFF. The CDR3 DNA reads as TGTGCCAGCAGTTGGGGAGACAGGGGGAACACCGGGGAGCTGTTTTTT.

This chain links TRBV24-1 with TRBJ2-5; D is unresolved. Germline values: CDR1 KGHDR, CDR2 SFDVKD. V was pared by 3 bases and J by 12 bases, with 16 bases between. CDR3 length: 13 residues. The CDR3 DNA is TGTGCCACCAGTGATCCTTTTAACGGTCGGGAGTACTTC. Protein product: CATSDPFNGREYF.

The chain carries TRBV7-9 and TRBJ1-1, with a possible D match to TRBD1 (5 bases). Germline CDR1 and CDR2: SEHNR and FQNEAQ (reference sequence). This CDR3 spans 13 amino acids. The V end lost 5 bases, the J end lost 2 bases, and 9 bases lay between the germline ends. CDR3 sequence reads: CASSQQENTEAFF. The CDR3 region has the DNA TGTGCCAGCAGCCAACAGGAAAACACTGAAGCTTTCTTT.

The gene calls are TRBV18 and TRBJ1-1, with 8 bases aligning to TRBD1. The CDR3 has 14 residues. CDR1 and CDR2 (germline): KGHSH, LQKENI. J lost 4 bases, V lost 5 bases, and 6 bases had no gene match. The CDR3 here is CASSGQGQGTEAFF. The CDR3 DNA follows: TGTGCCAGCTCAGGACAGGGCCAGGGCACTGAAGCTTTCTTT. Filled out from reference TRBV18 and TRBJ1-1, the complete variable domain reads NAGVMQNPRHLVRRRGQEARLRCSPMKGHSHVYWYRQLPEEGLKFMVYLQKENIIDESGMPKERFSAEFPKEGPSILRIQQVVRGDSAAYFCASSGQGQGTEAFFGQGTRLTVV.

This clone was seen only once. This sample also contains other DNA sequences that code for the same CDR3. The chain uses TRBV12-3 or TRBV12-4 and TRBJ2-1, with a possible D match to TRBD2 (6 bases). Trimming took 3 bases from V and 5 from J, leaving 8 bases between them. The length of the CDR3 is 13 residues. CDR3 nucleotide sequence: TGTGCCAGCAGTTTTAGCGGTGACAATGAGCAGTTCTTC. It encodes CASSFSGDNEQFF.

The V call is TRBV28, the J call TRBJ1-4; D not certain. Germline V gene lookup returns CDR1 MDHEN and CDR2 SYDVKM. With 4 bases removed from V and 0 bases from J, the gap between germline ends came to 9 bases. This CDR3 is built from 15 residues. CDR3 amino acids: CASSSPGATNEKLFF. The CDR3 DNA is TGTGCCAGCAGTTCCCCGGGTGCAACTAATGAAAAACTGTTTTTT. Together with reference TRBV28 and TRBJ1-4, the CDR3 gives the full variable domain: DVKVTQSSRYLVKRTGEKVFLECVQDMDHENMFWYRQDPGLGLRLIYFSYDVKMKEKGDIPEGYSVSREKKERFSLILESASTNQTSMYLCASSSPGATNEKLFFGSGTQLSVL.

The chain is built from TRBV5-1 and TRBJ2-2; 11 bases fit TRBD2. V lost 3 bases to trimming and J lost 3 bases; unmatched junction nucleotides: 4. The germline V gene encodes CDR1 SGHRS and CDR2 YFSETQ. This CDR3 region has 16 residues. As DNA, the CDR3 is TGCGCCAGCAGCTATACTAGCGGGGGTTACACCGGGGAGCTGTTTTTT. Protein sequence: CASSYTSGGYTGELFF. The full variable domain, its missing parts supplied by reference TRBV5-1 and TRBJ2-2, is KAGVTQTPRYLIKTRGQQVTLSCSPISGHRSVSWYQQTPGQGLQFLFEYFSETQRNKGNFPGRFSGRQFSNSRSEMNVSTLELGDSALYLCASSYTSGGYTGELFFGEGSRLTVL.

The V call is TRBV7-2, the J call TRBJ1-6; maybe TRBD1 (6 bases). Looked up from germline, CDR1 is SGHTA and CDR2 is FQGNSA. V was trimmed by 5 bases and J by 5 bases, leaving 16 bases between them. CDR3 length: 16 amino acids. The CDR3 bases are TGTGCCAGCAGCGCCCTAACAGGGCTCAATAATTCACCCCTCCACTTT. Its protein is CASSALTGLNNSPLHF.

The CDR3 loop reads CASGGRNYNEQFF. The CDR3 DNA follows: TGTGCCAGCGGGGGCCGGAACTACAATGAGCAGTTCTTC. The rearrangement joins TRBV11-1 to TRBJ2-1; tentatively, D is TRBD1 (6 bases). The CDR3 length is 13 residues. Germline-derived CDR1 and CDR2 are SGHAT and FQDESV (reference sequence). V was trimmed by 8 bases and J by 3 bases, leaving 11 bases between them.

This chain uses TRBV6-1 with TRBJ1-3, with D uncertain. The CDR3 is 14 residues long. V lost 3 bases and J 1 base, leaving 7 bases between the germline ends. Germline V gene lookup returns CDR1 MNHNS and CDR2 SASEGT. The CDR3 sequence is CASSESLSGNTIYF. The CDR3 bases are TGTGCCAGCAGTGAGTCACTATCTGGAAACACCATATATTTT.

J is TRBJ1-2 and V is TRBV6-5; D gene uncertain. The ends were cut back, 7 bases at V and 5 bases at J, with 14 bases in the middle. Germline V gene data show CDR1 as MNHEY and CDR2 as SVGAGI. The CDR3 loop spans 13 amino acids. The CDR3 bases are TGTGCCAGCACGCAGAGGCGGTTATATGGCTACACCTTC. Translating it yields CASTQRRLYGYTF.

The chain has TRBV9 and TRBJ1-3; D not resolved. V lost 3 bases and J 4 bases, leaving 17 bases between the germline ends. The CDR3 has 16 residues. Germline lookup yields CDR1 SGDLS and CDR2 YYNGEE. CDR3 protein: CASSARAESLGNTIYF. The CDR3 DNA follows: TGTGCCAGCAGCGCGAGGGCAGAGTCCCTCGGAAACACCATATATTTT. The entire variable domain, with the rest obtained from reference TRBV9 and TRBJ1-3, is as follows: DSGVTQTPKHLITATGQRVTLRCSPRSGDLSVYWYQQSLDQGLQFLIQYYNGEERAKGNILERFSAQQFPDLHSELNLSSLELGDSALYFCASSARAESLGNTIYFGEGSWLTVV.

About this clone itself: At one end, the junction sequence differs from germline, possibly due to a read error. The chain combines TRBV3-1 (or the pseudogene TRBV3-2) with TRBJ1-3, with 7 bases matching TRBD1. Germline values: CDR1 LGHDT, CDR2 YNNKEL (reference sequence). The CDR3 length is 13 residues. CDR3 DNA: TGTGCCAGCAGCCCCCTGAAGGGGGCGGCGGTTCGCTTT. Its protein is CASSPLKGAAVRF.

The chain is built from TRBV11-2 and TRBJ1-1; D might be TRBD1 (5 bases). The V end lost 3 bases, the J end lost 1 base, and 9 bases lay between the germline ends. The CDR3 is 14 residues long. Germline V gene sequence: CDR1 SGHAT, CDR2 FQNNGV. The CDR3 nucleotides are TGTGCCAGCAGCTTCGCGCAGGGGAACACTGAAGCTTTCTTT. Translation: CASSFAQGNTEAFF.

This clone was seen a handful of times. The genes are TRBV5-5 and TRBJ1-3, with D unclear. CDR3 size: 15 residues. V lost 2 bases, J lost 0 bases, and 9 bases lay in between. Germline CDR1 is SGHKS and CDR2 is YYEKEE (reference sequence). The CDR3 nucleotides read TGTGCCAGCAGCTTAGAGGGCTTCTCTGGAAACACCATATATTTT. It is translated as CASSLEGFSGNTIYF.

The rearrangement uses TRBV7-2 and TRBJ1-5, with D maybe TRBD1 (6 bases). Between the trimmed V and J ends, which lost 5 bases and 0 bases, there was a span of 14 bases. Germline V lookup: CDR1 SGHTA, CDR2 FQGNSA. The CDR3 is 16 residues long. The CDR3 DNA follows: TGTGCCAGCAGCAGGGACACGGGGTCTAGCAATCAGCCCCAGCATTTT. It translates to CASSRDTGSSNQPQHF.

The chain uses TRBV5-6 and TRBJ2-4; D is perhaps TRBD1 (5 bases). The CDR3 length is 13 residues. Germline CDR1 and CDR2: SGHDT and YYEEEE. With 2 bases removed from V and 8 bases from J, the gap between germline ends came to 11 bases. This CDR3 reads CASSLVRVHIQYF. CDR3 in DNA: TGTGCCAGCAGCTTAGTCAGGGTACACATTCAGTACTTC.

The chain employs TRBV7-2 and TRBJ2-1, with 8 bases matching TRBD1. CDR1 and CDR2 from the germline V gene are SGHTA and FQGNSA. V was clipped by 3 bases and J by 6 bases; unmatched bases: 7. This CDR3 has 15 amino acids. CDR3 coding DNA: TGTGCCAGCAGCTTGGTTGGACAGGGTCTCAATGAGCAGTTCTTC. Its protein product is CASSLVGQGLNEQFF.

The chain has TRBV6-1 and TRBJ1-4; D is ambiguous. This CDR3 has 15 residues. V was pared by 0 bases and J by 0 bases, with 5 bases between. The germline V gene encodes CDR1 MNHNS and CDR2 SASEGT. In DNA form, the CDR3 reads TGTGCCAGCAGTGAAGCGGCAGCAACTAATGAAAAACTGTTTTTT. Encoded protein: CASSEAAATNEKLFF.

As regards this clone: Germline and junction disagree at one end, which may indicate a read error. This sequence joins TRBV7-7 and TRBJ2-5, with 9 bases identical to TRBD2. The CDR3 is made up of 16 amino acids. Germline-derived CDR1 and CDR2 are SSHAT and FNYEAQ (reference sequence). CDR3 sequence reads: CASSLVSSGAKETQYF. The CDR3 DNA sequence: TGTGCTAGCAGCTTAGTGTCTAGCGGGGCAAAAGAGACCCAGTACTTC.

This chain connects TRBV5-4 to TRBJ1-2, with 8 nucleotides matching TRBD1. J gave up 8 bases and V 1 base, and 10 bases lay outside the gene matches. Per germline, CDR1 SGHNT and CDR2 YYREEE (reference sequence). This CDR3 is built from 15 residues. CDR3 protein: CASSLPNQGAGGYTF. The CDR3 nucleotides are TGTGCCAGCAGCTTGCCGAATCAGGGGGCAGGGGGCTACACCTTC.

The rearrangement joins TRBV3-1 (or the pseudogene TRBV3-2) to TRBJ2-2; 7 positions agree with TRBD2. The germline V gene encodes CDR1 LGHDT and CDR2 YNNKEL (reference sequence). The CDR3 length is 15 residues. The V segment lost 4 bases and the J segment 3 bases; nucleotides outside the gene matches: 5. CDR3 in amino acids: CASSRLGRDTGELFF. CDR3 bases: TGTGCCAGCAGCCGCCTAGGGAGGGACACCGGGGAGCTGTTTTTT.

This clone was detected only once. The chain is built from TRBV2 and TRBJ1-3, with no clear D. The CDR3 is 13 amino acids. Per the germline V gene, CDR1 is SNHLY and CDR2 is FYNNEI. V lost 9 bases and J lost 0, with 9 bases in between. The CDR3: CASTENSGNTIYF. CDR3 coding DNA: TGTGCCAGTACAGAGAACTCTGGAAACACCATATATTTT. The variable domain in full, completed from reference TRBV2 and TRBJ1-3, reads EPEVTQTPSHQVTQMGQEVILRCVPISNHLYFYWYRQILGQKVEFLVSFYNNEISEKSEIFDDQFSVERPDGSNFTLKIRSTKLEDSAMYFCASTENSGNTIYFGEGSWLTVV.

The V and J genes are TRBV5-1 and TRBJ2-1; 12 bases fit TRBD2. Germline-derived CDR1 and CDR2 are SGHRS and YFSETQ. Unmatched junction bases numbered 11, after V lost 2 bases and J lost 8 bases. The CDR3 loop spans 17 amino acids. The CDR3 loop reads CASSFGLAGLSGDEQFF. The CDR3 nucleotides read TGCGCCAGCAGCTTCGGACTAGCGGGGCTTAGCGGGGATGAGCAGTTCTTC.

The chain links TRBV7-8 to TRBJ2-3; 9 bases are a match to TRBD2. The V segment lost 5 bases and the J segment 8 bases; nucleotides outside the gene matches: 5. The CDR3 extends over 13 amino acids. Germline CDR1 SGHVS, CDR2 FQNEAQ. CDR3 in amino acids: CASSPIAGVTQYF. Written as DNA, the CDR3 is TGTGCCAGCAGCCCGATAGCGGGAGTTACGCAGTATTTT. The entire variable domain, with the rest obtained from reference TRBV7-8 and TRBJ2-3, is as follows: GAGVSQSPRYKVAKRGQDVALRCDPISGHVSLFWYQQALGQGPEFLTYFQNEAQLDKSGLPSDRFFAERPEGSVSTLKIQRTQQEDSAVYLCASSPIAGVTQYFGPGTRLTVL.

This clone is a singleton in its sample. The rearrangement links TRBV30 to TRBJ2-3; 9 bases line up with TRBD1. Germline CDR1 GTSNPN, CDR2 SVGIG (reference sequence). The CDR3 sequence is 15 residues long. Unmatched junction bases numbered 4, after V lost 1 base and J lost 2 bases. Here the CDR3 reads CAWSDGTGNTDTQYF. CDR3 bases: TGTGCCTGGAGTGACGGGACAGGGAACACAGATACGCAGTATTTT.

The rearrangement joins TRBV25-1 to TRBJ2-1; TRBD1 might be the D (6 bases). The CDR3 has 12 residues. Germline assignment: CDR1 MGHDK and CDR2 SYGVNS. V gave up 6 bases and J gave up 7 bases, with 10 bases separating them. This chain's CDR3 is CASSETGNEQFF. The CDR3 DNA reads TGTGCCAGCAGCGAAACAGGGAATGAGCAGTTCTTC. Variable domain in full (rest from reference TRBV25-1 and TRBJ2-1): EADIYQTPRYLVIGTGKKITLECSQTMGHDKMYWYQQDPGMELHLIHYSYGVNSTEKGDLSSESTVSRIRTEHFPLTLESARPSHTSQYLCASSETGNEQFFGPGTRLTVL.